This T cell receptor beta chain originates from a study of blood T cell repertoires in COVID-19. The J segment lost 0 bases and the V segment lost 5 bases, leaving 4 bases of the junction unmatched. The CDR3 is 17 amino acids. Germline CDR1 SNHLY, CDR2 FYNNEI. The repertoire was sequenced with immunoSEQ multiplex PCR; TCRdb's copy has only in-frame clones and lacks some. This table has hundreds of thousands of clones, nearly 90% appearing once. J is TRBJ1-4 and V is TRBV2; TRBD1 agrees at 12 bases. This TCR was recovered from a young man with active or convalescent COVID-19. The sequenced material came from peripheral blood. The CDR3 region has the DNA TGTGCCAGCAGTAGGGACAGGGGGCTAGCAACTAATGAAAAACTGTTTTTT. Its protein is CASSRDRGLATNEKLFF.